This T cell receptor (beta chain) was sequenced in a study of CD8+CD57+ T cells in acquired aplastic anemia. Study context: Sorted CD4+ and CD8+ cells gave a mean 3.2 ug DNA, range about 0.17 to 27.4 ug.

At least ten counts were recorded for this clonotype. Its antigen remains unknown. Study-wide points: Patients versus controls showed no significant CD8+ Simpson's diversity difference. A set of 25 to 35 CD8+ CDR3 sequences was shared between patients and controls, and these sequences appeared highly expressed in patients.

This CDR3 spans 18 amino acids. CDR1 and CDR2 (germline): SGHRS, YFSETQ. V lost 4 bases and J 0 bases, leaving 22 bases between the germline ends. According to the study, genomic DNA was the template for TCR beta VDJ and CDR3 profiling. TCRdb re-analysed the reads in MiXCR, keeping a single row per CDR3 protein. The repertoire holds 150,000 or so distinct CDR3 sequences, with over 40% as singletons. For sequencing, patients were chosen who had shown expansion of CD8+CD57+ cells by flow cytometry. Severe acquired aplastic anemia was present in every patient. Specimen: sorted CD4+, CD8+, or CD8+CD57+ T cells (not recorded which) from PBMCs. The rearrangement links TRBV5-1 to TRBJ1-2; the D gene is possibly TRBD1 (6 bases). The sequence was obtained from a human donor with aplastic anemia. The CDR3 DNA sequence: TGCGCCAGCAGCATCATTCCCATAGATACAGGGACTAACTATGGCTACACCTTC. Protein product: CASSIIPIDTGTNYGYTF.